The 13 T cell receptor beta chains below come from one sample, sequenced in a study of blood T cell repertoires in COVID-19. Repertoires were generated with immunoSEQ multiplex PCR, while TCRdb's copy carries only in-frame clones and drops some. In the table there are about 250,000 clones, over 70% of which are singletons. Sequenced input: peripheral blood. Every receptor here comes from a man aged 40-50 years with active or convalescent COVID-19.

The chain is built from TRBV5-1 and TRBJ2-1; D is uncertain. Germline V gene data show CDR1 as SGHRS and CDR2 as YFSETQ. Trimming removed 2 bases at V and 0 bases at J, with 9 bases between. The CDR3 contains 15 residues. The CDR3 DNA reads TGCGCCAGCAGCTTCGGGTCGAGCTCCTACAATGAGCAGTTCTTC. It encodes CASSFGSSSYNEQFF.

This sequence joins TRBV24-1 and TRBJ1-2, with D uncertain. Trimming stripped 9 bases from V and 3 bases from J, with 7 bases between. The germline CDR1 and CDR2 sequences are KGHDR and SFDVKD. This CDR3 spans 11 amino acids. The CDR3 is CATPLDYGYTF. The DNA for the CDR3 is TGTGCCACCCCCCTCGACTATGGCTACACCTTC.

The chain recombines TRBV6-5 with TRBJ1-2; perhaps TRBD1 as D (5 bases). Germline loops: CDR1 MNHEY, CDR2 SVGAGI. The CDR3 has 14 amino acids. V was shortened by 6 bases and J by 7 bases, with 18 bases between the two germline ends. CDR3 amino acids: CASRGRDVRGGYTF. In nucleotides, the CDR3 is TGTGCCAGCAGGGGGAGGGACGTTAGGGGTGGCTACACCTTC.

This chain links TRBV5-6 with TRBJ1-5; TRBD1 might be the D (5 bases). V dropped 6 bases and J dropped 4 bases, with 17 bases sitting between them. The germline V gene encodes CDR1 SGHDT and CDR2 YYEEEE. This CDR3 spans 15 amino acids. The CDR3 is CASTESGLRNQPQHF. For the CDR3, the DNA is TGTGCCAGCACCGAGTCGGGACTCAGAAATCAGCCCCAGCATTTT. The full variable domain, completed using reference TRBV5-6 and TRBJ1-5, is DAGVTQSPTHLIKTRGQQVTLRCSPKSGHDTVSWYQQALGQGPQFIFQYYEEEERQRGNFPDRFSGHQFPNYSSELNVNALLLGDSALYLCASTESGLRNQPQHFGDGTRLSIL.

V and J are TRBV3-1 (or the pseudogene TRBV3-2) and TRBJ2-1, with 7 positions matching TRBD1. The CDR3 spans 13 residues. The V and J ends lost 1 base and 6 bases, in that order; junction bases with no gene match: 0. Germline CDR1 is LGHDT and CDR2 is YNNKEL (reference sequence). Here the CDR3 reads CASSQAGGNEQFF. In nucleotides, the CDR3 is TGTGCCAGCAGCCAAGCAGGGGGCAATGAGCAGTTCTTC.

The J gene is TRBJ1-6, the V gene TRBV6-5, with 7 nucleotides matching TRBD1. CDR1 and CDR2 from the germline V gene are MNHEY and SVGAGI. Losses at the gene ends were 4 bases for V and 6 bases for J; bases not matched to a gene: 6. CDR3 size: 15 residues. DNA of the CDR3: TGTGCCAGCAGTTCCGGCGGGACAGCTAATTCACCCCTCCACTTT. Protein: CASSSGGTANSPLHF.

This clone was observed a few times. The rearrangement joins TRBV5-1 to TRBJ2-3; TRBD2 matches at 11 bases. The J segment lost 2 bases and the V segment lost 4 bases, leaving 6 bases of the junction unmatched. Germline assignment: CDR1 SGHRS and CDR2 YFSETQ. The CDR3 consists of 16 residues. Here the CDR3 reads CASSLGLAEPTDTQYF. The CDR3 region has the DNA TGCGCCAGCAGCCTGGGACTAGCGGAGCCCACAGATACGCAGTATTTT.

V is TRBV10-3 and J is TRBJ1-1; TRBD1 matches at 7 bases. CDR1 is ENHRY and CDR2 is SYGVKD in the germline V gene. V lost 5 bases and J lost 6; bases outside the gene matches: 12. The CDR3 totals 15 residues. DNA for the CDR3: TGTGCCATCAGTTCGCCCTTGACAGGGCGGGCTGAAGCTTTCTTT. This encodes CAISSPLTGRAEAFF.

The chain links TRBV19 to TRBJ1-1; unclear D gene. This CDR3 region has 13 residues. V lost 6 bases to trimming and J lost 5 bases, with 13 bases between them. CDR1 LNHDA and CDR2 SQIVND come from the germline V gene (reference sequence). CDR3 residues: CASSPEVRTEAFF. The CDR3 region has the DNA TGTGCCAGTAGCCCCGAGGTGAGGACTGAAGCTTTCTTT.

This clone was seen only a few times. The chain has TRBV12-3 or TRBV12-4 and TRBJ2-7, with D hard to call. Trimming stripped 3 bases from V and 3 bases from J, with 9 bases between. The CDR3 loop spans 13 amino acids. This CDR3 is CASSLYSLYEQYF. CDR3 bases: TGTGCCAGCAGTTTGTATTCACTCTACGAGCAGTACTTC.

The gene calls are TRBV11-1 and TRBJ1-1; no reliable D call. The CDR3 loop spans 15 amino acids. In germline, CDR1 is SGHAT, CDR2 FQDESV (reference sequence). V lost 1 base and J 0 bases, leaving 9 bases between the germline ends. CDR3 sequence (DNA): TGTGCCAGCAGCTTAGATCCACTGATGAACACTGAAGCTTTCTTT. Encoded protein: CASSLDPLMNTEAFF.

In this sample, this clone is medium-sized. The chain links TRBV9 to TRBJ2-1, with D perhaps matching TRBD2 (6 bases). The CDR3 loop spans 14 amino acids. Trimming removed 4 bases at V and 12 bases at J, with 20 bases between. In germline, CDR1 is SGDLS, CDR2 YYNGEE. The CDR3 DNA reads TGTGCCAGCAGCCCCGGGGGTGCGCCCAAGGGGCAGTTCTTC. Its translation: CASSPGGAPKGQFF.

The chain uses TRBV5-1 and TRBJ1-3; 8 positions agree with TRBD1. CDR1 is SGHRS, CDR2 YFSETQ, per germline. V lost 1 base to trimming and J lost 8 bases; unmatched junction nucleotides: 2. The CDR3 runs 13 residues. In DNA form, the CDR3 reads TGCGCCAGCAGCTTGAACAGGGGGGACACCATATATTTT. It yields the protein CASSLNRGDTIYF.